Given below is one TCR beta chain in context. Its antigen is unknown. TCR alpha and TCR beta cDNA libraries carrying sample barcodes and UMIs came from 5'RACE with constant-segment primers. TCRdb recomputed calls from the 5' RACE reads with MiXCR, one row per CDR3 protein. This sample has fewer than 650,000 distinct CDR3 sequences, with approximately 21% found just once. The sample comes from a study of T-cell memory formation after mild COVID-19. Study background: TCR clusters mostly belonged to single donors. The study's findings and limits: Pre-infection memory carried some responding clones, suggesting that cross-reactive memory joined. Clones contracting across day 15 to 85 had a balanced CD4/CD8 profile; later expanding clones leaned CD4+.

The sequenced sample was PBMCs or a T cell subset sorted from them (not recorded which). The receptor was derived from an adult woman who had mild COVID-19 (a few samples of this study predate the infection). Cell type and time point are not known.

The CDR3 DNA reads TGTGCCAGCAGCCCCCAAATGAGTGGGGGAGAGACCCAGTACTTC. It specifies CASSPQMSGGETQYF. The chain carries TRBV7-2 and TRBJ2-5; D is tentatively TRBD1 or TRBD2 (5 bases each). This CDR3 has 15 residues. The germline V gene encodes CDR1 SGHTA and CDR2 FQGNSA. Trimming stripped 5 bases from V and 4 bases from J, with 17 bases between.